This T cell receptor beta chain stems from a study of blood T cell repertoires in COVID-19. In the study overall: PBMCs, B-cell-depleted T cells, or T cells provided the cDNA or gDNA that made up the material.

While infection was still active, Seattle patients were enrolled and then followed longitudinally. Original analysis: Amplification of reference gene primers provided the estimated nucleated cell counts. Here immunoSEQ multiplex PCR was the method, and the copy in TCRdb shows in-frame clones only, minus some. The V and J calls and the clone size are those of that table, but D and trimming were determined from the DNA. The table lists a few hundred thousand clones, approximately 92% of them singletons. CDR1 is SNHLY, CDR2 FYNNEI, per germline. This CDR3 contains 13 residues. V lost 4 bases, J lost 10 bases, and 15 bases lay in between.

The chain couples TRBV2 to TRBJ2-3, with a possible D match to TRBD1 (5 bases). Sequenced input: peripheral blood. This clonotype was sampled from a young woman with COVID-19, enrolled during active disease. CDR3 sequence: CASSGAGLPSQYF. CDR3 DNA sequence: TGTGCCAGCAGTGGGGCAGGGTTGCCTTCGCAGTATTTT.